The clone carrying this TCR beta chain was seen a few times. Construction of the TCRbeta library involved unique molecular identifiers. From the PCR reads, TCRdb called clonotypes with MiXCR, one entry per CDR3 protein. Found here are about 610,000 distinct CDR3 sequences, about 11% of them singletons; the top ten hold about 4%. The data derive from a study of T-cell reconstitution after alpha-beta-depleted transplantation in children. V lost 6 bases and J 3 bases, leaving 17 bases between the germline ends. The CDR3 loop spans 15 amino acids. CDR1 is SGHTA and CDR2 is FQGNSA in the germline V gene. This receptor was taken from a human donor who donated a stem cell graft to a child with acute myeloid leukemia. The chain recombines TRBV7-2 with TRBJ2-5, with D possibly being TRBD2 (6 bases). Here the sequenced sample was PBMCs from the stem cell graft donor, taken from the stem cell graft. CDR3 sequence (DNA): TGTGCCAGCAGTCAGCCGGGGACTCGCGAAGAGACCCAGTACTTC. Encoded protein: CASSQPGTREETQYF.